The rows below give T cell receptor beta chains drawn from one sample of a study of blood T cell repertoires in COVID-19. Generated by immunoSEQ multiplex PCR, the TCRdb table keeps only in-frame clones and is missing some. Of approximately 300,000 clones listed, around 90% are singletons. The sample was PBMCs or T cells enriched from blood (not recorded which). The receptors originated from a man aged 55 to 70 who had recovered from COVID-19. The CDR3 runs from the conserved cysteine through the conserved F or W. Fields, in order: CDR3 protein, V gene, J gene, D gene. D genes are given only for firm matches.

CDR3aa: CASSPPGRIARGGELFF; v_gene: TRBV18; j_gene: TRBJ2-2; d_gene: .
CDR3aa: CASSRLAGSFNEQFF; v_gene: TRBV7-3; j_gene: TRBJ2-1; d_gene: TRBD2
CDR3aa: CASRIGPEAFF; v_gene: TRBV6-5; j_gene: TRBJ1-1; d_gene: .
CDR3aa: CASSRGLAGVDTQYF; v_gene: TRBV7-6; j_gene: TRBJ2-3; d_gene: TRBD2
CDR3aa: CASSSTETGNTIYF; v_gene: TRBV28; j_gene: TRBJ1-3; d_gene: .
CDR3aa: CASSILGQRLNTEAFF; v_gene: TRBV19; j_gene: TRBJ1-1; d_gene: TRBD1
CDR3aa: CASSPYGQGAYGYTF; v_gene: TRBV4-2; j_gene: TRBJ1-2; d_gene: TRBD1
CDR3aa: CASSLGQGAGETQYF; v_gene: TRBV7-9; j_gene: TRBJ2-5; d_gene: TRBD1
CDR3aa: CASSPRQGAWQETQYF; v_gene: TRBV14; j_gene: TRBJ2-5; d_gene: TRBD1
CDR3aa: CATSRSGTAGNTIYF; v_gene: TRBV15; j_gene: TRBJ1-3; d_gene: .
CDR3aa: CASSESGLAGGYEQYF; v_gene: TRBV2; j_gene: TRBJ2-7; d_gene: TRBD2
CDR3aa: CASSERGTGSGNTIYF; v_gene: TRBV6-1; j_gene: TRBJ1-3; d_gene: .
CDR3aa: CASSATTGDQPQHF; v_gene: TRBV18; j_gene: TRBJ1-5; d_gene: TRBD1
CDR3aa: CATSQDRRNTDTQYF; v_gene: TRBV24-1; j_gene: TRBJ2-3; d_gene: .
CDR3aa: CASYTGVETEAFF; v_gene: TRBV18; j_gene: TRBJ1-1; d_gene: TRBD1
CDR3aa: CASSYSHRGGLNVLTF; v_gene: TRBV7-9; j_gene: TRBJ2-6; d_gene: TRBD2
CDR3aa: CASSFSEYEQYF; v_gene: TRBV7-9; j_gene: TRBJ2-7; d_gene: .
CDR3aa: CASSLAFRTGANTIYF; v_gene: TRBV28; j_gene: TRBJ1-3; d_gene: TRBD1
CDR3aa: CASSVNDRVVYGYTF; v_gene: TRBV2; j_gene: TRBJ1-2; d_gene: TRBD1
CDR3aa: CASGPLGTGEKYEQYF; v_gene: TRBV19; j_gene: TRBJ2-7; d_gene: TRBD1
CDR3aa: CASSRAGSRGNQPQHF; v_gene: TRBV27; j_gene: TRBJ1-5; d_gene: .
CDR3aa: CASRTQRTAFEQYF; v_gene: TRBV6-5; j_gene: TRBJ2-7; d_gene: .
CDR3aa: CASSIGRQETQYF; v_gene: TRBV19; j_gene: TRBJ2-5; d_gene: .
CDR3aa: CASSDVLAGTNEQYF; v_gene: TRBV6-4; j_gene: TRBJ2-7; d_gene: TRBD2
CDR3aa: CASSSGSHSYEQYF; v_gene: TRBV4-3; j_gene: TRBJ2-7; d_gene: .
CDR3aa: CASRGQGVSYEQYF; v_gene: TRBV28; j_gene: TRBJ2-7; d_gene: TRBD1
CDR3aa: CASSLGRAYEQYF; v_gene: TRBV7-9; j_gene: TRBJ2-7; d_gene: .
CDR3aa: CASSDQSAAGWNEQFF; v_gene: TRBV6-4; j_gene: TRBJ2-1; d_gene: .
CDR3aa: CASTRDRGHTEAFF; v_gene: TRBV4-3; j_gene: TRBJ1-1; d_gene: TRBD1
CDR3aa: CASSLAQGGSPYEQYF; v_gene: TRBV7-8; j_gene: TRBJ2-7; d_gene: TRBD2
CDR3aa: CASSPFGGANEQFF; v_gene: TRBV18; j_gene: TRBJ2-1; d_gene: TRBD2
CDR3aa: CASTGARGGTEAFF; v_gene: TRBV19; j_gene: TRBJ1-1; d_gene: .
CDR3aa: CASSPQNSGNTIYF; v_gene: TRBV7-9; j_gene: TRBJ1-3; d_gene: .
CDR3aa: CASRVQSNSPLHF; v_gene: TRBV12-3/TRBV12-4; j_gene: TRBJ1-6; d_gene: .
CDR3aa: CASSRTSGRASHNEQFF; v_gene: TRBV19; j_gene: TRBJ2-1; d_gene: TRBD2
CDR3aa: CASSLYDRMNTEAFF; v_gene: TRBV5-4; j_gene: TRBJ1-1; d_gene: .
CDR3aa: CASSYSGTSGSSYEQYF; v_gene: TRBV5-1; j_gene: TRBJ2-7; d_gene: TRBD2
CDR3aa: CASSSTGLYGYTF; v_gene: TRBV5-6; j_gene: TRBJ1-2; d_gene: .
CDR3aa: CASSLVRGGLDGYTF; v_gene: TRBV7-9; j_gene: TRBJ1-2; d_gene: TRBD1
CDR3aa: CASSLRGTSPYLNQPQHF; v_gene: TRBV5-5; j_gene: TRBJ1-5; d_gene: .
CDR3aa: CASSFLAGDSHNEQFF; v_gene: TRBV27; j_gene: TRBJ2-1; d_gene: TRBD2
CDR3aa: CATPGQDEPDTQYF; v_gene: TRBV13; j_gene: TRBJ2-3; d_gene: TRBD1
CDR3aa: CASSTTDRESGYTF; v_gene: TRBV19; j_gene: TRBJ1-2; d_gene: TRBD1
CDR3aa: CASSQTGQGRVVKYNEQFF; v_gene: TRBV3-1/TRBV3-2; j_gene: TRBJ2-1; d_gene: TRBD1
CDR3aa: CASSFGTETYEQYF; v_gene: TRBV5-6; j_gene: TRBJ2-7; d_gene: TRBD1
CDR3aa: CASSVVDRGETQYF; v_gene: TRBV9; j_gene: TRBJ2-5; d_gene: TRBD1
CDR3aa: CASSFPGPTGEDTEAFF; v_gene: TRBV27; j_gene: TRBJ1-1; d_gene: TRBD1
CDR3aa: CASSLGPNERAGYTF; v_gene: TRBV9; j_gene: TRBJ1-2; d_gene: .
CDR3aa: CASSFPLAGGLSSYNEQFF; v_gene: TRBV28; j_gene: TRBJ2-1; d_gene: TRBD2
CDR3aa: CASSSDINYGYTF; v_gene: TRBV28; j_gene: TRBJ1-2; d_gene: .
CDR3aa: CSASNSGKGGYEQYF; v_gene: TRBV20-1; j_gene: TRBJ2-7; d_gene: TRBD2
CDR3aa: CASSALPGGQPQHF; v_gene: TRBV5-8; j_gene: TRBJ1-5; d_gene: .
CDR3aa: CASSAELAITGELFF; v_gene: TRBV5-1; j_gene: TRBJ2-2; d_gene: .
CDR3aa: CASSTRTGWGNEQFF; v_gene: TRBV19; j_gene: TRBJ2-1; d_gene: TRBD1